The clone carrying this T cell receptor (beta chain) was observed a handful of times. Its antigen remains unidentified. Since all of the isolated RNA was reverse transcribed, expressed TCRB transcripts were what got sequenced. Here immunoSEQ multiplex PCR was the method, and the copy in TCRdb shows in-frame clones only, minus some. The sample includes approximately 600,000 clones, roughly an eighth of them seen just once. Germline V gene lookup returns CDR1 LGHNA and CDR2 YSLEER. The CDR3 is 15 amino acids. The germline V and J ends were trimmed by 4 bases and 2 bases, with 14 bases remaining between them. The data originate from a study of beta chain features in type 1 diabetes. Study findings and constraints: Naive, central memory and Treg TCRB repertoires appeared more alike in patients than in healthy donors. In type 1 diabetes patients, VDJ junctions had fewer insertions; deletions at these junctions were more frequent. Across all four CD4+ subsets, people with type 1 diabetes showed modestly shorter TCRB CDR3s. It was not settled here whether HLA type affects TCRB rearrangement.

The chain uses TRBV4-3 and TRBJ1-2; possibly TRBD1 for D (5 bases). This sequence was found in a man aged 25-45 years with type 1 diabetes. Source material: naive CD4+ T cells from blood. The CDR3 reads CASSRDLAENYGYTF. The DNA for the CDR3 is TGCGCCAGCAGCCGGGACCTTGCTGAAAACTATGGCTACACCTTC.